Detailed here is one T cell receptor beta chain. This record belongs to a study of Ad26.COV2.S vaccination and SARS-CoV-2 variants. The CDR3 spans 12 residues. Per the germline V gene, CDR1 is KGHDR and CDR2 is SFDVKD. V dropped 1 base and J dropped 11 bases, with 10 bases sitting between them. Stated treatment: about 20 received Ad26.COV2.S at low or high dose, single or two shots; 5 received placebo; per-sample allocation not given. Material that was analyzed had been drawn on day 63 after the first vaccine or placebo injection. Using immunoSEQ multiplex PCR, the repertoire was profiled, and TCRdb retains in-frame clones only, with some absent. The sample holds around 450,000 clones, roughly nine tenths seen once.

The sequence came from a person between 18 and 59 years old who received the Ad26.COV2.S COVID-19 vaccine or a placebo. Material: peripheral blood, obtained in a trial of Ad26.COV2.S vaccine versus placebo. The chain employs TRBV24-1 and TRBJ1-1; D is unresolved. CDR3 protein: CATSDLDDRAFF. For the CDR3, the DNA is TGTGCCACCAGTGATTTAGATGATAGGGCTTTCTTT.